This T cell receptor beta chain was profiled in a study of T cells after yellow fever vaccination. Notes on the study in general: Once the booster was given, most primary-vaccination clones reappeared, at about 97% for CD4 and roughly 85% for CD8. Although the secondary response was weaker, it peaked faster, at day 5 versus 15. Shared CD4/CD8 clonotypes were a small share, likely from convergent recombination.

This clonotype was seen repeatedly, ten times or more. Its target is unknown. The V end lost 0 bases, the J end lost 4 bases, and 12 bases lay between the germline ends. Germline V gives CDR1 MGHRA, CDR2 YSYEKL. This CDR3 is built from 15 residues. TCRdb reprocessed the 5' RACE reads via MiXCR and lists one record per CDR3 protein. The sample carries around 250,000 distinct CDR3 sequences, roughly 5% recorded once. The clonotype comes from a man aged 18-30 years who received the YFV17D yellow fever vaccine. This chain joins TRBV4-1 and TRBJ1-2; D uncertain. The specimen comprised CD4+ T cells sorted from PBMCs, sampled on the day of the yellow fever booster vaccination. This CDR3 is CASSQEINGPYGYTF. CDR3 nucleotides: TGCGCCAGCAGCCAAGAGATAAACGGCCCCTATGGCTACACCTTC.